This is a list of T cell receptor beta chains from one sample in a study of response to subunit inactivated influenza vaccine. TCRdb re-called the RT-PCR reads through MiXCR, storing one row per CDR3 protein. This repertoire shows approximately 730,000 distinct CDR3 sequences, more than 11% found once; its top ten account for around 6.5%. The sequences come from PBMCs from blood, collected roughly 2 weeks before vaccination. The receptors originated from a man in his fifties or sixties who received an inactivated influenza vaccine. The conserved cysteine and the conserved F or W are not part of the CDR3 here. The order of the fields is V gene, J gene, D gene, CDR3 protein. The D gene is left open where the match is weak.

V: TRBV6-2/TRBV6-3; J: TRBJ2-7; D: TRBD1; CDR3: ASKRQGFYEQY
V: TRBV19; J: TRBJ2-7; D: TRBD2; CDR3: ASSGTSGYEQY
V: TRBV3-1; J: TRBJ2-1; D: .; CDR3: ASSFTRFYNEQF
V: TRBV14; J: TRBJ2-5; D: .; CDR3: ASSQGSAGTQY
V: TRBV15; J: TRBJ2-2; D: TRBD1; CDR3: ATSDRDRTGELF
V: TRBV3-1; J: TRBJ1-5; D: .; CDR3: ASSQDWDIQPQH
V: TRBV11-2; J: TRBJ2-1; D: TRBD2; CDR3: ASSLVGLAGVYNEQF
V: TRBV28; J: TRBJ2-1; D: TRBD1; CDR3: ASRSYPGQGHNEQF
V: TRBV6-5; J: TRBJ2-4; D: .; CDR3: ASSSQGRGNIQY
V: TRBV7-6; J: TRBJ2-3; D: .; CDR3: ASSLGVTGTDTQY
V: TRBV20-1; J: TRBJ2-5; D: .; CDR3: SASRVQETQY
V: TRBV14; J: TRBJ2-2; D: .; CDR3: ASSQDRYRLNTGELF
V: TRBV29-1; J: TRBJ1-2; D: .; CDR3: SVEVGPQAIGYT
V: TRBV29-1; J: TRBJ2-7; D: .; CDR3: SVVFRYSYEQY
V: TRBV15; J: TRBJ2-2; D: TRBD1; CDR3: ATSPRTGPYTGELF
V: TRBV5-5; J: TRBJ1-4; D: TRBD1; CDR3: ASSLEYGTGPKLF
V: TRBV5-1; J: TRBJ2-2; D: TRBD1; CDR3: ASSLAVDRGNGELF
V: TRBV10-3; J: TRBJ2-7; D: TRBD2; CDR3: AISPGTSGSYEQY
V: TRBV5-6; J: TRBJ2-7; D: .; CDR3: ASSLGPEPKKY
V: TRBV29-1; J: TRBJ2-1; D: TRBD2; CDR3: SVGRGGLYEQF
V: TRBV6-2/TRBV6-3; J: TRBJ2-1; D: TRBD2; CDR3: ASRRLAGVHEQF
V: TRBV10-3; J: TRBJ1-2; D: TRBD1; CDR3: ATTGQRAGYT
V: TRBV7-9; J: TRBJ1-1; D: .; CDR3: ASSLGSGNTEAF
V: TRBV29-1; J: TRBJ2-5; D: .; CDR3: SVEGFAAQETQY
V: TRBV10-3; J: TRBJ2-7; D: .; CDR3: AIGSRYEQY
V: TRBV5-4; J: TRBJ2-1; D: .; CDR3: ASSLAGGGGYNEQF
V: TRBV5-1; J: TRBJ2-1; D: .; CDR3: ASSSTGVVGSNEQS
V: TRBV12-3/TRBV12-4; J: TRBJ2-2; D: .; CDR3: ASSHHREDGELF
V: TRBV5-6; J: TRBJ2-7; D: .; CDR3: ASSLAPGSPYEQY
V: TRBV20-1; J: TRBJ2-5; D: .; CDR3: SARGPRLRPKETQY
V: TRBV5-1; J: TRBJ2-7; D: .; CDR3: ASSLAPGSYEQY
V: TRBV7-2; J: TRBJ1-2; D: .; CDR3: ASSLRGAGSLYGYT
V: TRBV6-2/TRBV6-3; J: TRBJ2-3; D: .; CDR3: ASSQEGTTDTQY
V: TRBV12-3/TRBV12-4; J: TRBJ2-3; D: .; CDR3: ASSLDSRHTDTQY
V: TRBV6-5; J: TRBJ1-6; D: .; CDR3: ASSYGSGRNNSPLH
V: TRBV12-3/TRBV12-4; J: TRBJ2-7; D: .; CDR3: ASRFGDLYEQY
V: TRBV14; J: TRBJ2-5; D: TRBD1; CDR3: ASNPTGRSETQY
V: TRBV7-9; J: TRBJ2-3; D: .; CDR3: ASSSAPVSDTQY
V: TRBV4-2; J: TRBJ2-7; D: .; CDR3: ASSQENYGSYEQY
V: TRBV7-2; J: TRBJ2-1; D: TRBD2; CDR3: ASSLASGAGNEQF
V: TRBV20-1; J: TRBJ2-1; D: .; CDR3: SARVLVGNEQF
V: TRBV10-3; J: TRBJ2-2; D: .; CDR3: AITERNTGELF
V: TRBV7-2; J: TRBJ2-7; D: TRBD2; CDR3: ASSLGGTNPSYEQY
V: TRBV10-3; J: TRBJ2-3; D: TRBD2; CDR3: AISESSSGSRGDTQY
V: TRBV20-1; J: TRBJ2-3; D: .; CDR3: SARSVESSTDTQY
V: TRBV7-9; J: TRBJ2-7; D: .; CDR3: ASSSRASSYEQY
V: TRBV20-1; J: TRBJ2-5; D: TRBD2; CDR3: SALRLAGGFETQY
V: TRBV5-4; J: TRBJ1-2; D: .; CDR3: ASSARQAGSYGYT
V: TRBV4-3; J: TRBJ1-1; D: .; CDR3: ASSQGLLNTEAF
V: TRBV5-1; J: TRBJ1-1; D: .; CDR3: ASSLQGNRDTEAF
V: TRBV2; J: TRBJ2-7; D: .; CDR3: ASSEISRSSYEQY
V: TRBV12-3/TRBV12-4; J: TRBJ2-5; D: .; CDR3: ASSHDSLQETQY
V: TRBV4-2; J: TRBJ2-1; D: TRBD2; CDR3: ASSQDPGLAGHEQF
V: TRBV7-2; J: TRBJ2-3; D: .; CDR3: ASSLTKGTFYTDTQY
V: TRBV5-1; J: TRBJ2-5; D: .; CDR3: ASSWGLRTRQETQY
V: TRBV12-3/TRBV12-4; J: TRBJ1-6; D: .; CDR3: ASTPAGHNSPLH
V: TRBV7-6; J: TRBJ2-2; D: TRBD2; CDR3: ASSLGGRTNTGELF